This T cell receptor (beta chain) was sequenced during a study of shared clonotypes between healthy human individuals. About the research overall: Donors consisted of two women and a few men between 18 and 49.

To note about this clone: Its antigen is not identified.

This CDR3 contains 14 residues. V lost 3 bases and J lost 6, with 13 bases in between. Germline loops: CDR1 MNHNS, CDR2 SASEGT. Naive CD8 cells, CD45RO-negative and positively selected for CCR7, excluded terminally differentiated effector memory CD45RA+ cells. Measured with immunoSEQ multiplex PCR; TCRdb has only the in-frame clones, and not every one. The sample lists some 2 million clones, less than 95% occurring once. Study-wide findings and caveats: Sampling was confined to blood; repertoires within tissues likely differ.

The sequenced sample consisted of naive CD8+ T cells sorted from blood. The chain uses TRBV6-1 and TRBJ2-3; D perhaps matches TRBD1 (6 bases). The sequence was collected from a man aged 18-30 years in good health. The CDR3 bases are TGTGCCAGCAGTGAGGAACAGGGTATGGATACGCAGTATTTT. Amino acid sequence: CASSEEQGMDTQYF.